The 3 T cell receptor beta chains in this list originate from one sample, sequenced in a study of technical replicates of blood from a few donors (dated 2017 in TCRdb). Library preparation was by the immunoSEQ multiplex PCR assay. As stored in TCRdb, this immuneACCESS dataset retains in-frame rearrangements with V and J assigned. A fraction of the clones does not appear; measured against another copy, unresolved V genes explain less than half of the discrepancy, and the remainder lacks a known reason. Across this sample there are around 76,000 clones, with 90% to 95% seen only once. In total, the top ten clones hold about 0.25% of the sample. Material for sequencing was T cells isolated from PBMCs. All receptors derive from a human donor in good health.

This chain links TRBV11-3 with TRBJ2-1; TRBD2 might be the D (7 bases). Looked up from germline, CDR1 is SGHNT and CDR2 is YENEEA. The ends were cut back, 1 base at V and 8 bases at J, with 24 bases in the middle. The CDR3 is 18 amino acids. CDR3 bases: TGTGCCAGCAGCTTAGGTTTACTTGACGGGGGGCGCGGCGATGAGCAGTTCTTC. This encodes CASSLGLLDGGRGDEQFF.

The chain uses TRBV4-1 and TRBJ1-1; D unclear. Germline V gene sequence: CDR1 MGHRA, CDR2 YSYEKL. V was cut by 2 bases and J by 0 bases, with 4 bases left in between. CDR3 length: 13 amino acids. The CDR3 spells CASSQSLNTEAFF. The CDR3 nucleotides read TGCGCCAGCAGCCAAAGCCTGAACACTGAAGCTTTCTTT.

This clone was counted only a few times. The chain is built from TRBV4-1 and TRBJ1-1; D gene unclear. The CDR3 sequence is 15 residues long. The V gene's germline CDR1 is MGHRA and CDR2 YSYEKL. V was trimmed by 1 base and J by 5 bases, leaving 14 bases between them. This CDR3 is CASSQAEGLVTEAFF. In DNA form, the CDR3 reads TGCGCCAGCAGCCAAGCGGAGGGCTTAGTTACTGAAGCTTTCTTT.